This TCR beta chain derives from a study of blood T cell repertoires in COVID-19. Across the whole study: Italy, Spain and the United States were the sources of the convalescent and acute COVID-19 samples.

Original processing notes: Researchers report that nucleated cell counts were estimated from reference gene primer amplification. TCRdb's table, derived via immunoSEQ multiplex PCR, lists solely in-frame clones and lacks some. V and J calls and clone size are those listed in that table; D and trimming were worked out from the DNA. Of about 140,000 clones listed, approximately 88% are singletons. J was trimmed by 5 bases and V by 4 bases; bases with no gene match: 10. The length of the CDR3 is 16 residues. The germline gives CDR1 MDHEN, CDR2 SYDVKM. The material sequenced was peripheral blood. This sequence was found in a human donor in a cohort sampled during active COVID-19. J is TRBJ1-5 and V is TRBV28; the match to TRBD1 covers 8 bases. The CDR3 is CASSSMPGQEYQPQHF. CDR3 DNA sequence: TGTGCCAGCAGTTCAATGCCGGGACAGGAGTATCAGCCCCAGCATTTT.